The clone carrying this T cell receptor (beta chain) was detected a few times. Its antigen is as yet unknown. These data come from a study of T cell repertoires in cytomegalovirus infection. One entry per CDR3 protein results from TCRdb running MiXCR on the reads. This sample yields fewer than 200,000 distinct CDR3 sequences, of which approximately 14% are seen a single time; 25% to 30% belongs to the top ten. Study-level results: Based on cumulative public TCR beta family frequency, carriers of CMV plus the relevant HLA were identified. The ex vivo response showed dominance by HLA-C-restricted CMV-specific TCR beta clonotypes.

In germline, CDR1 is DFQATT, CDR2 SNEGSKA (reference sequence). Trimming took off 3 bases at V and 7 bases at J, with 13 bases between the two ends. This CDR3 region has 13 residues. The genes are TRBV20-1 and TRBJ2-1; no reliable D call. The sequencing sample was made of PBMCs. This clonotype was obtained from a human donor in good health (CMV status not recorded). Some clones in this sample may be carry-over from other donors' samples. The CDR3 protein is CSASQGLWNEQFF. CDR3 in DNA: TGCAGTGCTAGTCAAGGGTTGTGGAATGAGCAGTTCTTC.